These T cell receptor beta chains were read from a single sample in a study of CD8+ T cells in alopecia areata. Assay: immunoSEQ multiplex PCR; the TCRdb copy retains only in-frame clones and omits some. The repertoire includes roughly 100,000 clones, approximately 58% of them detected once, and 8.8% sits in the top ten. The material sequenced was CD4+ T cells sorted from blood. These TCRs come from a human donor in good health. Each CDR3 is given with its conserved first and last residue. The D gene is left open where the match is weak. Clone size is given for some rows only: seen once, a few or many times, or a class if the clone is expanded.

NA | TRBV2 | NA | CASSLLNTGELFF
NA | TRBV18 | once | CASSPRDPGTQYF
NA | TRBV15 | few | CASSGYTGELFF
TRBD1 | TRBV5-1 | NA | CASSSPGQGYEQYF
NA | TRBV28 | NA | CASSSGAQNNNEQFF
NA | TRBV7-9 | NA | CASSLRGGAGANVLTF
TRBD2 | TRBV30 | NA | CAWSVRTSGEQYF
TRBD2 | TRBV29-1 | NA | CSGIRLAGELYNEQFF
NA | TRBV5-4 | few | CASSQEGTVGNEQFF
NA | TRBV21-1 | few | CASSIGTEGEMNTEAFF
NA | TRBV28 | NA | CASSLYLSYRDRLRGTQYF
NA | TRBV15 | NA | CATSIDRNIQYF
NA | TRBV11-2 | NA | CASSERVGDTEAFF
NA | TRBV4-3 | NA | CASSPSGGGVNNSPLHF
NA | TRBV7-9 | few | CASSLATANRSVHNEQFF
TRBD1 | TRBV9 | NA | CASSLGQGSTEAFF
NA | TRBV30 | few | CAWEGYNYGYTF
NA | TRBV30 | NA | CAHPKGIGYTF
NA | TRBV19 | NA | CASTPRLPGSNQPQHF
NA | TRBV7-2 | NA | CASSIGLGGTAPPQQYF
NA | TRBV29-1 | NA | CSGGARGTEAFF
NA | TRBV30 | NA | CAWSRGVNTEAFF
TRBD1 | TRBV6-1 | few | CASIRTGTVWTEAFF
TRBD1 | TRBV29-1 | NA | CSVRGQGANTGELFF
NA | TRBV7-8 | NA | CASSLYGSTGELFF
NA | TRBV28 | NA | CASSLGTYEQYF
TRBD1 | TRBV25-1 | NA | CASRTGTDTDTQYF
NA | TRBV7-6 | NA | CASSLRENTEAFF
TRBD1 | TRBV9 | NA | CASSPQQGRMNTEAFF
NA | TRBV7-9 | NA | CASSPNSDTYGYTF
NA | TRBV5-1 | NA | CASSLGGRPLTDTQYF
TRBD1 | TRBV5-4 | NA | CASSSKGQGVGGYTF
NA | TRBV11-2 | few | CASSTGAPGTQYF
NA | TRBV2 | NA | CASSETGALHF
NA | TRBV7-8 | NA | CASSLVYWVLETQYF
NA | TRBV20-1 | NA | CSAREVNLYTF
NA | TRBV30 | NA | CAWSRGGVRNQPQHF
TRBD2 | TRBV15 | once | CATSRDKGLSYEQYF